This TCR beta chain originates from a study of Graves' ophthalmopathy and Graves' hyperthyroidism. The evidence that diagnosis relied on was clinical symptoms, serum thyroxine, TRAb, thyroid ultrasound and orbital computed tomography. For repertoire sequencing, the TCR beta CDR3 regions were amplified from RNA transcripts. First-round RT-PCR employed HTBI primers, with a second-round multiplex PCR after it. In TCRdb, the multiplex PCR reads were re-called with MiXCR into one record per CDR3 protein. The sample holds about 220,000 distinct CDR3 sequences, around a fifth seen once. Looked up from germline, CDR1 is MDHEN and CDR2 is SYDVKM. Deletions cut 5 bases from V and 4 bases from J, with 12 bases between. This CDR3 contains 14 residues.

The chain couples TRBV28 to TRBJ1-3, with no clear D. The receptor was derived from a woman in her fifties or sixties with Graves' ophthalmopathy. The source material was peripheral blood. This CDR3 is CASSNDWIGNTIYF. CDR3 coding DNA: TGTGCCAGCAGTAATGACTGGATCGGAAACACCATATATTTT.